The 3 T cell receptor beta chains in this list originate from one sample, sequenced in a study of response to subunit inactivated influenza vaccine. TCRdb re-called the RT-PCR reads with MiXCR, one entry per CDR3 protein. This sample has hundreds of thousands of distinct CDR3 sequences, with approximately 21% found just once. The sequencing here drew on PBMCs from blood, taken approximately 20 months after vaccination. The receptors were sampled from a man between 50 and 75 years old who received an inactivated influenza vaccine.

The chain recombines TRBV5-1 with TRBJ2-3; 12 bases align to TRBD2. Germline V gene lookup returns CDR1 SGHRS and CDR2 YFSETQ. With V trimmed by 0 bases and J by 4 bases, 3 bases remained unmatched. CDR3 length equals 16 residues. CDR3 nucleotide sequence: TGCGCCAGCAGCTTGGGGACTAGCGGGGTTGCAGATACGCAGTATTTT. Protein: CASSLGTSGVADTQYF. The full variable domain, its missing parts supplied by reference TRBV5-1 and TRBJ2-3, is KAGVTQTPRYLIKTRGQQVTLSCSPISGHRSVSWYQQTPGQGLQFLFEYFSETQRNKGNFPGRFSGRQFSNSRSEMNVSTLELGDSALYLCASSLGTSGVADTQYFGPGTRLTVL.

The table lists this clonotype with a few counts. The chain has TRBV20-1 and TRBJ1-3; D perhaps matches TRBD1 (6 bases). This CDR3 is built from 16 residues. Germline lookup yields CDR1 DFQATT and CDR2 SNEGSKA (reference sequence). V was pared by 3 bases and J by 0 bases, with 15 bases between. CDR3 bases: TGCAGTGCTAGCCTGACAGGCCACTTCTCTGGAAACACCATATATTTT. Its protein product is CSASLTGHFSGNTIYF.

This clonotype was counted only a few times. The chain recombines TRBV7-9 with TRBJ1-1; maybe TRBD1 (6 bases). The V gene's germline CDR1 is SEHNR and CDR2 FQNEAQ (reference sequence). V was trimmed by 4 bases and J by 3 bases, leaving 9 bases between them. The CDR3 extends over 13 amino acids. For the CDR3, the DNA is TGTGCCAGCAGCTCCGGGACATACACTGAAGCTTTCTTT. Translated, it gives CASSSGTYTEAFF.